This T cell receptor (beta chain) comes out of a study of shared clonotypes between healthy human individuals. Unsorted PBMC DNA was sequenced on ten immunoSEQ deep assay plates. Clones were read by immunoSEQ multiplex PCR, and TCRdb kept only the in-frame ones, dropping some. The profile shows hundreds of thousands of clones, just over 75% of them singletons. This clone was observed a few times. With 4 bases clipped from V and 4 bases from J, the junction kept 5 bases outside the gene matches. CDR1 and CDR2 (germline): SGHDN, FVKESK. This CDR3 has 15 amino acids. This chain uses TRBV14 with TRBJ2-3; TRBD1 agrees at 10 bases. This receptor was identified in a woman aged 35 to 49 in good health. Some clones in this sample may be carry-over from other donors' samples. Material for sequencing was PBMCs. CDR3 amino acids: CASSPTGTGADTQYF. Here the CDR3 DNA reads TGTGCCAGCAGCCCTACCGGGACAGGGGCAGATACGCAGTATTTT.